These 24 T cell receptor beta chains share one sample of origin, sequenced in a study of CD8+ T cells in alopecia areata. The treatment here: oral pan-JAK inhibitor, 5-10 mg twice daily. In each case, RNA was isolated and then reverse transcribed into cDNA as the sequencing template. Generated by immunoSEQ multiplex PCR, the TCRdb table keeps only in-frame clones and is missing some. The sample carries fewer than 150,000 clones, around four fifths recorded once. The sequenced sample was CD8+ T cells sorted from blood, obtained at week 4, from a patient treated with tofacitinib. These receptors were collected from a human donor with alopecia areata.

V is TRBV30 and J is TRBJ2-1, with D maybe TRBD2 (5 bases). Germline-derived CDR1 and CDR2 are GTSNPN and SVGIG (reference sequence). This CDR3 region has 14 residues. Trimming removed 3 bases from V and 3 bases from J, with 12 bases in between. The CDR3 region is CAWSQRNFYNEQFF. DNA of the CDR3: TGTGCCTGGAGCCAGCGGAACTTCTACAATGAGCAGTTCTTC.

CDR3 bases: TGTGCCAGCAGCCTTCGACTAGCGGGGGGCACCGGGGAGCTGTTTTTT. It is translated as CASSLRLAGGTGELFF. This sequence joins TRBV7-2 and TRBJ2-2, with 13 bases lining up with TRBD2. This CDR3 comprises 16 residues. Germline V gives CDR1 SGHTA, CDR2 FQGNSA. Trimming at V came to 5 bases and at J to 4 bases, leaving 4 bases not matched to a gene.

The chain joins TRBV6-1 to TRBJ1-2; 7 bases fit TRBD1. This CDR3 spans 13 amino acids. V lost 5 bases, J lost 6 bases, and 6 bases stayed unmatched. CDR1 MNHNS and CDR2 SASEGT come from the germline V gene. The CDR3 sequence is CASSSTGMDGYTF. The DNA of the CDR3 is TGTGCCAGCAGTTCGACAGGGATGGATGGCTACACCTTC.

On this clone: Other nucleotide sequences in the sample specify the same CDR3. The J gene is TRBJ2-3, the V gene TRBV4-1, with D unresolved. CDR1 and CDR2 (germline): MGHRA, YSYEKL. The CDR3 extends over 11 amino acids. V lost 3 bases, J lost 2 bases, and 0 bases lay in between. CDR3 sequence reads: CASSHTDTQYF. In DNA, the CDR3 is TGCGCCAGCAGCCACACAGATACGCAGTATTTT.

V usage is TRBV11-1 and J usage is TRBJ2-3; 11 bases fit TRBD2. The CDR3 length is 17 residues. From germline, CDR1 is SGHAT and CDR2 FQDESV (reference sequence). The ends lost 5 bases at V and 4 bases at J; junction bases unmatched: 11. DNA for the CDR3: TGTGCCAGCAGCCATTTTTCTAGCGGGGGGCTCGCAGATACGCAGTATTTT. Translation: CASSHFSSGGLADTQYF.

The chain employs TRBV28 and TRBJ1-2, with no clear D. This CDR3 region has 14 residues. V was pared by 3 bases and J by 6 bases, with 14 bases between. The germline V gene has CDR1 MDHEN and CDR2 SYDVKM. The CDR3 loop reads CASSFGEPWDGYTF. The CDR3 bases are TGTGCCAGCAGTTTTGGGGAACCGTGGGATGGCTACACCTTC.

CDR3 sequence (DNA): TGTGCCAGCAACCAAGGGGGGGCCGGAGAGACCCAGTACTTC. Translating gives CASNQGGAGETQYF. The chain uses TRBV7-9 and TRBJ2-5; a possible D gene is TRBD2 (7 bases). Germline CDR1 and CDR2: SEHNR and FQNEAQ (reference sequence). The germline V and J ends were trimmed by 7 bases and 4 bases, with 16 bases remaining between them. The CDR3 spans 14 residues.

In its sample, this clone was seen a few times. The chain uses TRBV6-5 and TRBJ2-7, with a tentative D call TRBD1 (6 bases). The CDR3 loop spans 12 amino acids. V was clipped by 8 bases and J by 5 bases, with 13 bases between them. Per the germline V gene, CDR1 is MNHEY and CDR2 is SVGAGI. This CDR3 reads CASVGAGHEQYF. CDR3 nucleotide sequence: TGTGCCAGCGTGGGGGCCGGACACGAGCAGTACTTC.

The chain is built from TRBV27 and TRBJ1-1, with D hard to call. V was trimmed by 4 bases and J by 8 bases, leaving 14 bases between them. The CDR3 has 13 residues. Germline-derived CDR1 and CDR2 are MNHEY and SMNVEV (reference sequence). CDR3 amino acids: CASSSLQGKEAFF. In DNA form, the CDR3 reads TGTGCCAGCAGTTCGCTACAAGGCAAAGAAGCTTTCTTT.

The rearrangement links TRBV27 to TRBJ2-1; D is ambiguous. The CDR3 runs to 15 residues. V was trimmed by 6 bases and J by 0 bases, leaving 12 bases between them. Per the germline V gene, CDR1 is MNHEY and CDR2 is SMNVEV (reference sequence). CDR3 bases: TGTGCCAGCAGCGCGAAATTTAGCTCCTACAATGAGCAGTTCTTC. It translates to CASSAKFSSYNEQFF.

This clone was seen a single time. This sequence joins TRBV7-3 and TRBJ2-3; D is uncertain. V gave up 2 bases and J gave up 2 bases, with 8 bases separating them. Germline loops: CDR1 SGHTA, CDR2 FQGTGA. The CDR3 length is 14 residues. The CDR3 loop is CASSLEGDTDTQYF. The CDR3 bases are TGTGCCAGCAGCTTAGAAGGCGACACAGATACGCAGTATTTT.

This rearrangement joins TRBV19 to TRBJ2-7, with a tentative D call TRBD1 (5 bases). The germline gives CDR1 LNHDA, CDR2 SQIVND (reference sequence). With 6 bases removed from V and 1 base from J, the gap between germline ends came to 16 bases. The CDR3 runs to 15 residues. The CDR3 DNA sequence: TGTGCCAGTAGACCCTGGCAGGGCAGTTCCTACGAGCAGTACTTC. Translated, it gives CASRPWQGSSYEQYF.

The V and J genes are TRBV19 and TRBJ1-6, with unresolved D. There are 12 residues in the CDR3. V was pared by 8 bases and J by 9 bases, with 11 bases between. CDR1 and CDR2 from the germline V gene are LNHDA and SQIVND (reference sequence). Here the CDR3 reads CASSNPSSPLHF. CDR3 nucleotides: TGTGCCAGTTCCAACCCAAGTTCACCCCTCCACTTT. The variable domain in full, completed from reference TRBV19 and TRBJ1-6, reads DGGITQSPKYLFRKEGQNVTLSCEQNLNHDAMYWYRQDPGQGLRLIYYSQIVNDFQKGDIAEGYSVSREKKESFPLTVTSAQKNPTAFYLCASSNPSSPLHFGNGTRLTVT.

In nucleotides, the CDR3 is TGCGCCAGCAGCTTCGACGGGGGCACAGATACGCAGTATTTT. This gives the protein CASSFDGGTDTQYF. This sequence joins TRBV5-1 and TRBJ2-3; possibly TRBD2 for D (5 bases). Germline CDR1 reads SGHRS; CDR2 reads YFSETQ. This CDR3 spans 14 amino acids. V lost 2 bases, J lost 1 base, and 8 bases lay in between.

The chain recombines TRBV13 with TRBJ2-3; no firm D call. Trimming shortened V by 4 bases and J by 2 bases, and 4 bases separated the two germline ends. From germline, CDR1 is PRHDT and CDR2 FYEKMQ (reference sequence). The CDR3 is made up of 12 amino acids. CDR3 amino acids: CASSSITDTQYF. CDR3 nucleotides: TGTGCCAGCAGCTCTATCACAGATACGCAGTATTTT. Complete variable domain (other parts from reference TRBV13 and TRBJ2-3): AAGVIQSPRHLIKEKRETATLKCYPIPRHDTVYWYQQGPGQDPQFLISFYEKMQSDKGSIPDRFSAQQFSDYHSELNMSSLELGDSALYFCASSSITDTQYFGPGTRLTVL.

CDR3 sequence (DNA): TGTGCCAGCAGCGCACGTTTGGAGACGAACACCGGGGAGCTGTTTTTT. It encodes CASSARLETNTGELFF. This sequence joins TRBV9 and TRBJ2-2, with D uncertain. The length of the CDR3 is 16 residues. The germline CDR1 and CDR2 sequences are SGDLS and YYNGEE. V was trimmed by 3 bases and J by 0 bases, leaving 12 bases between them.

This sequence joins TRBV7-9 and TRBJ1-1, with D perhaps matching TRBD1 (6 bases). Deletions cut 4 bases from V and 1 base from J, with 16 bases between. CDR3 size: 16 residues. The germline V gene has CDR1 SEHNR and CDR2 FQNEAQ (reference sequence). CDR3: CASSSRGIGGNTEAFF. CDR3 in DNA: TGTGCCAGCAGCTCCCGGGGGATAGGGGGGAACACTGAAGCTTTCTTT.

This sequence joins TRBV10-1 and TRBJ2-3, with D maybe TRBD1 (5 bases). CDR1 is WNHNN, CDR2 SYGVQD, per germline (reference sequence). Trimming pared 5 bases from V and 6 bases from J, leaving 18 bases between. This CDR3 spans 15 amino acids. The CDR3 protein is CASSHTGGLADTQYF. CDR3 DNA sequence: TGCGCCAGCAGTCATACAGGCGGTCTTGCCGATACGCAGTATTTT.

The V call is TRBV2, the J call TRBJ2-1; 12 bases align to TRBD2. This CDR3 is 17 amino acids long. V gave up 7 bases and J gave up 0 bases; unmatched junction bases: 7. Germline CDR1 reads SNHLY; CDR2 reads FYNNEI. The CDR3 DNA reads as TGTGCCAGCACAGGACTAGCGGGGCCGAGCTCCTACAATGAGCAGTTCTTC. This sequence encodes CASTGLAGPSSYNEQFF.

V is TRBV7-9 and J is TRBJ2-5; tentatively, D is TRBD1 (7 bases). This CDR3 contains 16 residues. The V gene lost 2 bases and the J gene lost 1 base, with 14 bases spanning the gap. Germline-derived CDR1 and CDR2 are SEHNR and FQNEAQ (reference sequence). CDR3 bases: TGTGCCAGCAGCTTAAGTCAGGGGGGTCCCCAAGAGACCCAGTACTTC. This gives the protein CASSLSQGGPQETQYF.

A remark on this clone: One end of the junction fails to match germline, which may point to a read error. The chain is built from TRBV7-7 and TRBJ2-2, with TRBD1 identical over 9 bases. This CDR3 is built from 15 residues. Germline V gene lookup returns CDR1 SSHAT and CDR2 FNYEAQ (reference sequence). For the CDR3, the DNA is TGTGCTAGCAGCATCGGGACAGGGACGTCCGGGGAGCTGTTTTTT. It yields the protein CASSIGTGTSGELFF.

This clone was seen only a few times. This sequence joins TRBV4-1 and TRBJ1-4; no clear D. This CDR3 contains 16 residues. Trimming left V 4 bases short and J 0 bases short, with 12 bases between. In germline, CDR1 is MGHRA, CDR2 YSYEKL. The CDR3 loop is CASSLPGGATNEKLFF. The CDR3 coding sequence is TGCGCCAGCAGCCTCCCAGGCGGGGCAACTAATGAAAAACTGTTTTTT.

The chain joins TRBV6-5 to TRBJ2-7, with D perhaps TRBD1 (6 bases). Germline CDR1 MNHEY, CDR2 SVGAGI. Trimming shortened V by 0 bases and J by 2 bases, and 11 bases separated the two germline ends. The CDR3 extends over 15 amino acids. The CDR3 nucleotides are TGTGCCAGCAGTTACTCGGCAGGGGCAACCTACGAGCAGTACTTC. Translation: CASSYSAGATYEQYF.

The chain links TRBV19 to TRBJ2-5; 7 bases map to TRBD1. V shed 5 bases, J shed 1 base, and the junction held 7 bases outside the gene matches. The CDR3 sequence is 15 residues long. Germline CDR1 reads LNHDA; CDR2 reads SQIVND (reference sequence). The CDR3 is CASSLGDSLQETQYF. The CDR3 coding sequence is TGTGCCAGTAGTCTAGGGGACAGCCTCCAAGAGACCCAGTACTTC. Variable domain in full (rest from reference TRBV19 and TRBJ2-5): DGGITQSPKYLFRKEGQNVTLSCEQNLNHDAMYWYRQDPGQGLRLIYYSQIVNDFQKGDIAEGYSVSREKKESFPLTVTSAQKNPTAFYLCASSLGDSLQETQYFGPGTRLLVL.